Sequencing of this T cell receptor beta chain was carried out in a study of blood T cell repertoires in COVID-19. For the study at large: Material from acute and convalescent COVID-19 was sourced from the United States, Italy and Spain. Sources were T cells, B-cell-depleted T cells, or PBMCs; the material itself was cDNA or gDNA.

J was trimmed by 6 bases and V by 5 bases; bases with no gene match: 11. This CDR3 is 15 amino acids long. Germline V gives CDR1 SQVTM, CDR2 ANQGSEA. Original analysis: Amplified reference gene primers provided the basis for estimating nucleated cell counts. Some clones are missing from TCRdb's copy, which holds only in-frame ones; the method was immunoSEQ multiplex PCR. V, J and clone size are taken as reported in that table, and D and trimming were inferred from the DNA itself. The sample has over 200,000 clones; 84% are singletons. The sequenced sample consisted of peripheral blood. The chain employs TRBV29-1 and TRBJ2-7, with 12 bases lining up with TRBD2. This TCR came from a man in his forties who had recovered from COVID-19. The CDR3 loop is CSVTGTSGGTGEQYF. In DNA, the CDR3 is TGCAGCGTTACCGGCACTAGCGGGGGGACGGGCGAGCAGTACTTC.